The 13 T cell receptor beta chains in this list originate from one sample, sequenced in a study of graft-versus-host responses after intestinal transplantation. Profiled with immunoSEQ multiplex PCR; TCRdb holds only in-frame clones, not every one. This table holds 20,000 to 25,000 clones, about 35% found once. With roughly 200,000 irradiated, violet-dye-labeled stimulator cells, roughly 200,000 CFSE-labeled responder cells were plated. Sequenced material: alloreactive CD8+ T cells from a mixed lymphocyte reaction culture, taken before intestinal transplant. Noted subset: CFSE-low proliferating T cells sorted from roughly 6-day pre-transplant mixed lymphocyte reaction (GvH or HvG direction). The receptors originated from a human patient who received an intestinal transplant.

The chain couples TRBV9 to TRBJ1-2; D not resolved. Germline CDR1 SGDLS, CDR2 YYNGEE. The V and J ends lost 3 bases and 3 bases respectively, with 15 bases between them. This CDR3 spans 15 amino acids. As DNA, the CDR3 is TGTGCCAGCAGCGAAGAGACCACTCCTTACTATGGCTACACCTTC. It encodes CASSEETTPYYGYTF.

The J gene is TRBJ2-3, the V gene TRBV4-3; 12 bases are shared with TRBD2. The CDR3 is 13 residues long. Germline CDR1 reads LGHNA; CDR2 reads YSLEER. With 2 bases clipped from V and 12 bases from J, the junction kept 3 bases outside the gene matches. The CDR3 sequence is CASSQPSGGAQYF. As DNA, the CDR3 is TGCGCCAGCAGCCAACCTAGCGGGGGGGCACAGTATTTT.

This clone was seen a handful of times. The rearrangement joins TRBV4-2 to TRBJ2-7; a weak D match, TRBD2 (6 bases). Germline V gene sequence: CDR1 LGHNA, CDR2 YNFKEQ. Between the trimmed V and J ends, which lost 1 base and 2 bases, there was a span of 15 bases. The CDR3 spans 16 residues. CDR3 in amino acids: CASSQVSGLSTYEQYF. CDR3 bases: TGTGCCAGCAGCCAAGTTTCGGGACTCAGCACCTACGAGCAGTACTTC.

The V call is TRBV7-9, the J call TRBJ2-7; 7 nucleotides agree with TRBD1. The CDR3 totals 15 residues. V shed 1 base and J 4 bases; nucleotides not matched to a gene: 7. Germline V gives CDR1 SEHNR, CDR2 FQNEAQ (reference sequence). The CDR3 reads CASSLGGGGMYEQYF. Here the CDR3 DNA reads TGTGCCAGCAGCTTAGGAGGGGGCGGAATGTACGAGCAGTACTTC.

This clone was counted a few times. The chain links TRBV4-1 to TRBJ2-7; 7 bases agree with TRBD1. CDR3 length: 16 residues. V was clipped by 0 bases and J by 5 bases; unmatched bases: 10. Germline V gives CDR1 MGHRA, CDR2 YSYEKL. The CDR3 DNA reads TGCGCCAGCAGCCAAGATGGGTTGACAGGGTGGGACGAGCAGTACTTC. It is translated as CASSQDGLTGWDEQYF.

The V call is TRBV28, the J call TRBJ1-1; D is uncertain. The germline V gene has CDR1 MDHEN and CDR2 SYDVKM. CDR3 length: 12 residues. The ends were cut back, 3 bases at V and 4 bases at J, with 6 bases in the middle. The DNA for the CDR3 is TGTGCCAGCAGTTTGGTGGGCACTGAAGCTTTCTTT. This codes for CASSLVGTEAFF.

The rearrangement joins TRBV11-2 to TRBJ2-7; 9 nucleotides line up with TRBD2. The germline gives CDR1 SGHAT, CDR2 FQNNGV. Trimming at V came to 5 bases and at J to 2 bases, leaving 10 bases not matched to a gene. The CDR3 contains 16 residues. CDR3 residues: CASSQAEASGTYEQYF. The CDR3 bases are TGTGCCAGCAGCCAAGCCGAAGCTAGCGGGACCTACGAGCAGTACTTC.

Worth noting for this clone: This sample also contains other DNA sequences that code for the same CDR3. This sequence joins TRBV30 and TRBJ2-2, with a tentative D call TRBD1 (5 bases). Per the germline V gene, CDR1 is GTSNPN and CDR2 is SVGIG (reference sequence). Trimming shortened V by 2 bases and J by 6 bases, and 10 bases separated the two germline ends. The CDR3 runs 13 residues. CDR3: CAWSMGLAGELFF. In DNA, the CDR3 is TGTGCCTGGAGTATGGGGCTCGCCGGGGAGCTGTTTTTT.

The CDR3 protein is CASSLSGTAFDYGYTF. For the CDR3, the DNA is TGTGCCAGCAGTTTGTCCGGGACGGCCTTTGACTATGGCTACACCTTC. The chain employs TRBV28 and TRBJ1-2, with a possible D match to TRBD1 (5 bases). Germline V gives CDR1 MDHEN, CDR2 SYDVKM. CDR3 length: 16 amino acids. V was trimmed by 3 bases and J by 3 bases, leaving 17 bases between them.

The genes are TRBV6-6 and TRBJ2-7; D is perhaps TRBD1 (6 bases). The V gene's germline CDR1 is MNHNY and CDR2 SVGAGI (reference sequence). V lost 5 bases to trimming and J lost 4 bases, with 15 bases between them. This CDR3 contains 14 residues. The CDR3 spells CASSPTGNRYEQYF. The DNA for the CDR3 is TGTGCCAGCAGTCCCACAGGGAATCGATACGAGCAGTACTTC.

V is TRBV10-3 and J is TRBJ2-7, with 9 bases fitting TRBD1. The junction had 11 bases not matched to a gene; V was cut back by 6 bases and J by 2 bases. There are 16 residues in the CDR3. The germline V gene has CDR1 ENHRY and CDR2 SYGVKD. CDR3 region: CAISPRGDRVPYEQYF. The CDR3 bases are TGTGCCATCAGCCCCCGAGGGGACAGGGTCCCCTACGAGCAGTACTTC.

In its sample, this clone was seen once. This chain connects TRBV18 to TRBJ1-1; D remains ambiguous. Germline V gives CDR1 KGHSH, CDR2 LQKENI. The CDR3 contains 15 residues. Trimming removed 2 bases at V and 4 bases at J, with 14 bases between. The CDR3 here is CASSPTVGLATEAFF. The CDR3, as DNA: TGTGCCAGCTCACCAACTGTAGGCCTGGCCACTGAAGCTTTCTTT.

This clone is deemed medium-sized. The chain employs TRBV4-2 and TRBJ2-1; TRBD1 agrees at 7 bases. The CDR3 is 16 residues long. V dropped 0 bases and J dropped 4; count of bases not matched to a gene: 6. The germline CDR1 and CDR2 sequences are LGHNA and YNFKEQ. CDR3 in DNA: TGTGCCAGCAGCCAAGAGGGACAGCTAATTTACAATGAGCAGTTCTTC. This translates into CASSQEGQLIYNEQFF.